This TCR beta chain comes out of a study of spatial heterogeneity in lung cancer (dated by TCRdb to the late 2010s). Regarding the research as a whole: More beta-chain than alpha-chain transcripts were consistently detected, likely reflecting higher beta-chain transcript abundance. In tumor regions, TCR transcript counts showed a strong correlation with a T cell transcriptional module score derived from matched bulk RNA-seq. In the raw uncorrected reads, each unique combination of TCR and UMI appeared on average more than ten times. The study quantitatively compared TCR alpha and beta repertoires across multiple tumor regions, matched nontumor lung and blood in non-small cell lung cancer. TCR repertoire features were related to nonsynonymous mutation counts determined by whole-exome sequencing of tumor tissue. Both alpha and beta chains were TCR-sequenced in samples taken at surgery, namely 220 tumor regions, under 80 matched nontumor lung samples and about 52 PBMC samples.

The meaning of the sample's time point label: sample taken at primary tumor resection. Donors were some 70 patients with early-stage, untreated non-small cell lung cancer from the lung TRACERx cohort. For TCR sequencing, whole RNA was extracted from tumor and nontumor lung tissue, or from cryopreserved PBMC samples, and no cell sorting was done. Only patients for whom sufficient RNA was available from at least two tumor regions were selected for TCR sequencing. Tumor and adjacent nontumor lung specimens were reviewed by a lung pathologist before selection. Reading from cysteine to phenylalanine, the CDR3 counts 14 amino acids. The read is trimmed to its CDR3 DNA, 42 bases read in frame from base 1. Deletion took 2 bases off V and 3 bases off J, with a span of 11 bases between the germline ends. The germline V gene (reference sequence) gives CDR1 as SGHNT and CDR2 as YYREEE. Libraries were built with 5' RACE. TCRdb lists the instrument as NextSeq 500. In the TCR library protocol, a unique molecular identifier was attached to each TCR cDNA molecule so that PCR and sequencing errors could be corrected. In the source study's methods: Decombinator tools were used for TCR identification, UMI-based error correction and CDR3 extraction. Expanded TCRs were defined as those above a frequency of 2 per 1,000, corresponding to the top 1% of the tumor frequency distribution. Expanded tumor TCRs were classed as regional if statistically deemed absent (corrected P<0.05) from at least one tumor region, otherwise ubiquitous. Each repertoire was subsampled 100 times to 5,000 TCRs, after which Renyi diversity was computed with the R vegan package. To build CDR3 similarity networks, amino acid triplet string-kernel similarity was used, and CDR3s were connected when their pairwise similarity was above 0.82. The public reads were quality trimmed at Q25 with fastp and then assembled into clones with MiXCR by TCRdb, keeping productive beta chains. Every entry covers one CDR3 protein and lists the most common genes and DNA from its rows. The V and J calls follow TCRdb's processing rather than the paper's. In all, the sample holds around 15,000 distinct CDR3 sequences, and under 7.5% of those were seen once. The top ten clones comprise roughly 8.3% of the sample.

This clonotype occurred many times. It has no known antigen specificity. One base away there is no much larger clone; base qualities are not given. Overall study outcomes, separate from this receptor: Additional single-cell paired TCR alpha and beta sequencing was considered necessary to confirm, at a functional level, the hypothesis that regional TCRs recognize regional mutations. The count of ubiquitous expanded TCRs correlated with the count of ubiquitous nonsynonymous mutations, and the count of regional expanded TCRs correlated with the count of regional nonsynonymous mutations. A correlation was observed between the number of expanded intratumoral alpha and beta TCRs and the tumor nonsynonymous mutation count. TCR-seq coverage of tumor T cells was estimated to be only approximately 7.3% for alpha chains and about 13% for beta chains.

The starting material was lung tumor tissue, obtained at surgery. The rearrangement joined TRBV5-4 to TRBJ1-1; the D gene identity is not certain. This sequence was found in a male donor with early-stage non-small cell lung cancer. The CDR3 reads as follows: CASSFRFLDTEAFF. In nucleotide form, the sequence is TGTGCCAGCAGCTTCAGGTTCCTGGACACTGAAGCTTTCTTT.